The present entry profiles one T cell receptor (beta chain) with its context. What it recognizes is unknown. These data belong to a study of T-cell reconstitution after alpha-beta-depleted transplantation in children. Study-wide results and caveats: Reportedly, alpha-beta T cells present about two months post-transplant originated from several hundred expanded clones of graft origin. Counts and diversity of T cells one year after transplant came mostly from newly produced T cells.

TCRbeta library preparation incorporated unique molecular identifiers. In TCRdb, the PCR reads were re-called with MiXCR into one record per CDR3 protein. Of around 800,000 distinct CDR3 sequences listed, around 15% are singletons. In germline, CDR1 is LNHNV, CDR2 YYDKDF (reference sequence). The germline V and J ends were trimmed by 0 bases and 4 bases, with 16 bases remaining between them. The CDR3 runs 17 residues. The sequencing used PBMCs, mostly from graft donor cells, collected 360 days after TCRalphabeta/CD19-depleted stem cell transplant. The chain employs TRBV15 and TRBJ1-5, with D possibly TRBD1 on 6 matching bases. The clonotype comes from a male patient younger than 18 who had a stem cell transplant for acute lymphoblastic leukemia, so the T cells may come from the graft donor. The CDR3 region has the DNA TGTGCCACCAGCAGAGATCCACGTTTAGGGGGTAATCAGCCCCAGCATTTT. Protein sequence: CATSRDPRLGGNQPQHF.